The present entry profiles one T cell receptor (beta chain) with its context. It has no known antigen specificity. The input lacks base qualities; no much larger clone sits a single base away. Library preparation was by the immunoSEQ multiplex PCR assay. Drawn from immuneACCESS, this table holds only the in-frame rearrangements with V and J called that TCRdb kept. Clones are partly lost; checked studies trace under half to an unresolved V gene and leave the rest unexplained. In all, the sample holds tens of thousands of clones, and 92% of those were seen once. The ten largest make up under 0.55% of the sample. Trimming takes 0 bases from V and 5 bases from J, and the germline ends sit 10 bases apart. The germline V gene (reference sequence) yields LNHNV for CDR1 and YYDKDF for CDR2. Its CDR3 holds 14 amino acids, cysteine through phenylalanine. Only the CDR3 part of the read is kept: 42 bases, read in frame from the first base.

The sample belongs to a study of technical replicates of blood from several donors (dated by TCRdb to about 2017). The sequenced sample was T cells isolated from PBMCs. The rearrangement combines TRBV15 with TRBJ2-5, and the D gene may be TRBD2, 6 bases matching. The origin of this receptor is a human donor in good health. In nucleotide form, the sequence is TGTGCCACCAGCAGAGATCCAGGGAGGGAGACCCAGTACTTC. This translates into CATSRDPGRETQYF.